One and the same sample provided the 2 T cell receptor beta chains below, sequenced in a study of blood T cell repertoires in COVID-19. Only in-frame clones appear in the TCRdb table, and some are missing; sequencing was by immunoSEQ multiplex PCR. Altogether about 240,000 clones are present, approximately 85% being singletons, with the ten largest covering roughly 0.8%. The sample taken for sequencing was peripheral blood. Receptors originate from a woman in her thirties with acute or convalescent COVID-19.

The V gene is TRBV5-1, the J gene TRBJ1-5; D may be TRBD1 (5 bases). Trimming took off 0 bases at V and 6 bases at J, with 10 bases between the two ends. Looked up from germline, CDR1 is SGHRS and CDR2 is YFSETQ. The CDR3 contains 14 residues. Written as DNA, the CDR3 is TGCGCCAGCAGCTTGGCCGGGGGAAGTCAGCCCCAGCATTTT. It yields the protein CASSLAGGSQPQHF.

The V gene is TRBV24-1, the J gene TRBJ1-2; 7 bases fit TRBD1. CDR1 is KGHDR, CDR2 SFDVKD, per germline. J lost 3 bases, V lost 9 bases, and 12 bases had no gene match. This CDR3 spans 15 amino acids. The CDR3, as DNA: TGTGCCACCTGGGACGGATCCCAGGGGGACTATGGCTACACCTTC. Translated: CATWDGSQGDYGYTF.